These T cell receptor beta chains were read from a single sample in a study of blood T cell repertoires in COVID-19. Sequenced by immunoSEQ multiplex PCR; TCRdb stores in-frame clones only, minus some. This table holds about 500,000 clones, roughly nine tenths found once. Sequenced: peripheral blood. Receptor source: a woman aged 50 to 60 with COVID-19, enrolled during active disease. The CDR3 runs from the conserved cysteine through the conserved F or W. A D gene is named only where the DNA matches it firmly. Rows give clone size only sometimes, using once, few, many, or a class for an expanded clone.

TRBJ2-3	TRBD2	TRBV9	NA	CASSVLGRRGTDTQYF	TGTGCCAGCAGCGTATTGGGCAGGCGGGGGACAGATACGCAGTATTTT
TRBJ1-2	NA	TRBV7-2	NA	CASSLYREGGYTF	TGTGCCAGCAGCTTGTACAGGGAAGGCGGCTACACCTTC
TRBJ1-2	NA	TRBV5-8	NA	CASSFRGLNYGYTF	TGTGCCAGCAGCTTCAGGGGCCTAAACTATGGCTACACCTTC
TRBJ1-3	NA	TRBV19	NA	CASSGTLYSGNTIYF	TGTGCCAGTAGTGGGACACTCTACTCTGGAAACACCATATATTTT
TRBJ1-2	NA	TRBV5-5	NA	CASNQSPQGQNGYTF	TGTGCCAGCAACCAATCTCCGCAGGGGCAGAATGGCTACACCTTC
TRBJ1-5	NA	TRBV19	NA	CASSTQGNQPQHF	TGTGCCAGTAGTACCCAGGGGAATCAGCCCCAGCATTTT
TRBJ1-2	TRBD1	TRBV29-1	NA	CSVAWGGRGNGYTF	TGCAGCGTCGCTTGGGGTGGCAGGGGGAATGGCTACACCTTC
TRBJ1-5	TRBD1	TRBV6-5	few	CASRDRVDQPQHF	TGTGCCAGCCGGGACAGGGTGGATCAGCCCCAGCATTTT
TRBJ1-3	TRBD1	TRBV5-1	NA	CASSTRTGGGGRTIYF	TGCGCCAGCAGCACCCGTACAGGGGGTGGAGGACGCACCATATATTTT
TRBJ2-1	TRBD1	TRBV6-1	NA	CASSEKGLGGQGARNEQFF	TGTGCCAGCAGTGAAAAGGGTTTGGGGGGACAGGGGGCGCGAAATGAGCAGTTCTTC
TRBJ1-5	NA	TRBV30	NA	CAWGGVLSNQPQHF	TGTGCCTGGGGCGGCGTCCTTAGCAATCAGCCCCAGCATTTT
TRBJ1-2	NA	TRBV2	few	CASSDQGKYYGYTF	TGTGCCAGCAGTGACCAGGGCAAGTACTATGGCTACACCTTC
TRBJ1-1	TRBD1	TRBV30	NA	CAWSVPTGGGAFF	TGTGCCTGGAGTGTACCAACAGGGGGGGGAGCTTTCTTT
TRBJ2-3	NA	TRBV6-5	once	CASITGFTDTQYF	TGTGCCAGCATTACAGGGTTCACAGATACGCAGTATTTT
TRBJ1-5	TRBD1	TRBV3-1/TRBV3-2	NA	CASSPGQGAGQPQHF	TGTGCCAGCAGCCCGGGACAGGGGGCTGGTCAGCCCCAGCATTTT
TRBJ1-1	NA	TRBV4-1	NA	CASSRQDQGAGTITEAFF	TGCGCCAGCAGCCGACAAGATCAGGGAGCTGGGACAATCACTGAAGCTTTCTTT
TRBJ1-3	NA	TRBV7-6	NA	CASSFGSGPGNTIYF	TGTGCCAGCAGCTTCGGCAGCGGCCCTGGAAACACCATATATTTT
TRBJ1-1	NA	TRBV5-1	few	CASSFLTQGSTEAFF	TGCGCCAGCAGCTTCCTAACACAGGGCAGCACTGAAGCTTTCTTT
TRBJ1-2	TRBD1	TRBV29-1	NA	CSAADRDGSGYTF	TGCAGCGCCGCGGACAGGGATGGCTCTGGCTACACCTTC
TRBJ1-1	TRBD1	TRBV29-1	NA	CSVAMTGGTEAFF	TGCAGCGTTGCGATGACAGGGGGCACTGAAGCTTTCTTT
TRBJ2-6	NA	TRBV9	NA	CASSDYDSGANVLTF	TGTGCCAGCAGCGACTATGATTCTGGGGCCAACGTCCTGACTTTC
TRBJ1-5	NA	TRBV6-5	NA	CASRQSSQPQHF	TGTGCCAGCAGACAGAGCAGTCAGCCCCAGCATTTT
TRBJ2-3	TRBD2	TRBV15	NA	CATSRDLAGVTDTQYF	TGTGCCACCAGCAGAGATCTAGCGGGGGTCACAGATACGCAGTATTTT
TRBJ1-1	NA	TRBV2	NA	CASSGLPGTEAFF	TGTGCCAGCAGTGGACTACCAGGCACTGAAGCTTTCTTT
TRBJ2-3	NA	TRBV5-1	NA	CASSLDTSSTDTQYF	TGCGCCAGCAGCTTGGACACCTCTAGCACAGATACGCAGTATTTT
TRBJ2-3	TRBD2	TRBV28	NA	CASSRGLAGTRADTQYF	TGTGCCAGCAGTCGCGGACTAGCGGGAACCAGGGCAGATACGCAGTATTTT
TRBJ1-1	NA	TRBV18	NA	CASSPSRGGGTEAFF	TGTGCCAGCTCACCTTCCAGGGGTGGCGGCACTGAAGCTTTCTTT
TRBJ1-6	NA	TRBV9	NA	CASSVGEGSSPLHF	TGTGCCAGCAGCGTAGGAGAGGGAAGTTCACCCCTCCACTTT
TRBJ1-1	TRBD1	TRBV11-1	NA	CASTRVEGASTEAFF	TGTGCCAGCACCAGGGTCGAGGGGGCTAGCACTGAAGCTTTCTTT
TRBJ1-2	TRBD1	TRBV5-4	NA	CASSPTGGPANYGYTF	TGTGCCAGCAGCCCGACAGGGGGCCCAGCTAACTATGGCTACACCTTC
TRBJ2-5	TRBD1	TRBV11-3	NA	CASSSGQGAETQYF	TGTGCCAGCAGCTCAGGACAGGGGGCTGAGACCCAGTACTTC
TRBJ1-1	TRBD1	TRBV2	NA	CASSAIGTAEAFF	TGTGCCAGCAGTGCAATCGGGACAGCGGAAGCTTTCTTT
TRBJ2-7	NA	TRBV5-1	NA	CASSRVDRSDEQYF	TGCGCCAGCAGCCGGGTAGATCGGTCTGACGAGCAGTACTTC
TRBJ2-6	TRBD1	TRBV6-5	NA	CASRYRGSGANVLTF	TGTGCCAGCAGGTACAGGGGCTCTGGGGCCAACGTCCTGACTTTC
TRBJ1-5	NA	TRBV16	NA	CASSRGNQPQHF	TGTGCCAGCAGCCGCGGCAATCAGCCCCAGCATTTT
TRBJ1-1	NA	TRBV4-1	NA	CASSQVEGNTEAFF	TGCGCCAGCAGCCAAGTTGAGGGGAACACTGAAGCTTTCTTT
TRBJ2-7	TRBD1	TRBV4-1	NA	CASSQDTGGRYEQYF	TGCGCCAGCAGCCAAGACACAGGGGGGCGGTACGAGCAGTACTTC
TRBJ1-2	NA	TRBV6-2/TRBV6-3	NA	CASSYAGDGYTF	TGTGCCAGCAGTTACGCGGGGGATGGCTACACCTTC
TRBJ1-2	NA	TRBV6-1	NA	CASSEAGGPGYTF	TGTGCCAGCAGTGAAGCGGGAGGGCCTGGCTACACCTTC
TRBJ1-2	NA	TRBV7-6	NA	CASSLLREGRVGYTF	TGTGCCAGCAGCTTACTAAGGGAAGGGAGGGTTGGCTACACCTTC
TRBJ2-3	TRBD1	TRBV27	NA	CASSLRTGSTDTQYF	TGTGCCAGCAGTTTAAGGACAGGGAGCACAGATACGCAGTATTTT